Each of the 25 T cell receptor beta chains below was sequenced from the same sample in a study of blood T cell repertoires in COVID-19. Using immunoSEQ multiplex PCR, the repertoire was profiled, and TCRdb retains in-frame clones only, with some absent. This table holds 150,000 to 200,000 clones, approximately 79% found once. Sequencing input: peripheral blood. These receptors all stem from a woman in her thirties or forties with COVID-19, enrolled during active disease.

The rearrangement links TRBV21-1 to TRBJ2-7; the DNA was not used to check the table's D call, TRBD2. TRBV21-1 is a pseudogene locus. The CDR3 totals 15 residues. CDR3 nucleotide sequence: TGTGCCAGCAGCAAAACTAGCCCCGGCTCCTACGAGCAGTACTTC. Amino acid sequence: CASSKTSPGSYEQYF.

This rearrangement joins TRBV19 to TRBJ2-3; 8 bases map to TRBD2. The CDR3 sequence is 15 residues long. CDR1 and CDR2 from the germline V gene are LNHDA and SQIVND (reference sequence). V lost 6 bases, J lost 2 bases, and 7 bases stayed unmatched. As DNA, the CDR3 is TGTGCCAGTAGGCTTAGCGGGACTGTCACAGATACGCAGTATTTT. Protein: CASRLSGTVTDTQYF.

The J gene is TRBJ2-4, the V gene TRBV3-1 (or the pseudogene TRBV3-2); D not certain. The CDR3 is 15 amino acids. Trimming left V 0 bases short and J 0 bases short, with 6 bases between. From germline, CDR1 is LGHDT and CDR2 YNNKEL (reference sequence). DNA of the CDR3: TGTGCCAGCAGCCAAGACGTTCTAGCCAAAAACATTCAGTACTTC. Its protein is CASSQDVLAKNIQYF.

The chain is built from TRBV19 and TRBJ2-6; possibly TRBD1 for D (5 bases). With 3 bases removed from V and 0 bases from J, the gap between germline ends came to 9 bases. The CDR3 has 16 residues. Germline V CDR1 and CDR2: LNHDA, SQIVND (reference sequence). The CDR3 spells CASSMGPSSGANVLTF. Written as DNA, the CDR3 is TGTGCCAGTAGTATGGGGCCGAGCTCTGGGGCCAACGTCCTGACTTTC.

V is TRBV7-8 and J is TRBJ2-5; unclear D gene. The germline V and J ends were trimmed by 10 bases and 4 bases, with 13 bases remaining between them. The CDR3 is 12 residues long. Germline CDR1 and CDR2: SGHVS and FQNEAQ. The CDR3 region is CATGESGETQYF. The DNA of the CDR3 is TGTGCCACCGGCGAATCAGGAGAGACCCAGTACTTC.

This sequence joins TRBV28 and TRBJ1-5; tentatively, D is TRBD1 (5 bases). Germline V gene sequence: CDR1 MDHEN, CDR2 SYDVKM. V lost 3 bases and J 6 bases, leaving 9 bases between the germline ends. CDR3 length: 13 residues. For the CDR3, the DNA is TGTGCCAGCAGTTTGCCAGGGTTTCAGCCCCAGCATTTT. Its translation is CASSLPGFQPQHF. The complete variable domain, with remaining parts taken from reference TRBV28 and TRBJ1-5, reads DVKVTQSSRYLVKRTGEKVFLECVQDMDHENMFWYRQDPGLGLRLIYFSYDVKMKEKGDIPEGYSVSREKKERFSLILESASTNQTSMYLCASSLPGFQPQHFGDGTRLSIL.

V is TRBV6-5 and J is TRBJ2-3; perhaps TRBD2 as D (5 bases). The CDR3 runs to 15 residues. V was pared by 0 bases and J by 4 bases, with 11 bases between. CDR1 and CDR2 (germline): MNHEY, SVGAGI. CDR3 loop: CASSYSDWTSDTQYF. Here the CDR3 DNA reads TGTGCCAGCAGTTACTCGGATTGGACTTCAGATACGCAGTATTTT.

V gene TRBV6-5 combines with J gene TRBJ1-1; a possible D gene is TRBD1 (5 bases). This CDR3 comprises 14 residues. Deletions cut 0 bases from V and 11 bases from J, with 16 bases between. CDR1 MNHEY and CDR2 SVGAGI come from the germline V gene. This chain's CDR3 is CASSYSSRLEGAFF. The DNA of the CDR3 is TGTGCCAGCAGTTACTCGTCCCGATTGGAGGGGGCTTTCTTT.

CDR3 sequence: CASSARGGGDTDTQYF. CDR3 DNA: TGTGCCAGCAGCGCGAGGGGCGGGGGGGACACAGATACGCAGTATTTT. V and J are TRBV9 and TRBJ2-3, with 9 bases fitting TRBD2. CDR1 is SGDLS and CDR2 is YYNGEE in the germline V gene. CDR3 length: 16 residues. The junction had 7 bases not matched to a gene; V was cut back by 3 bases and J by 2 bases.

V gene TRBV3-1 (or the pseudogene TRBV3-2) combines with J gene TRBJ2-3, with TRBD2 matching 8 bases. CDR3 length: 16 amino acids. Germline V lookup: CDR1 LGHDT, CDR2 YNNKEL (reference sequence). J was trimmed by 0 bases and V by 1 base; bases with no gene match: 3. CDR3 nucleotide sequence: TGTGCCAGCAGCCAAGGTGGCGGGAGGAGCACAGATACGCAGTATTTT. Translation gives CASSQGGGRSTDTQYF.

This clone was observed a single time. The rearrangement uses TRBV3-1 (or the pseudogene TRBV3-2) and TRBJ2-7; TRBD1 is a possible D gene (6 bases). Germline values: CDR1 LGHDT, CDR2 YNNKEL (reference sequence). Trimming removed 3 bases at V and 8 bases at J, with 11 bases between. The CDR3 length is 12 residues. In DNA, the CDR3 is TGTGCCAGCAGCCAGGGGGCTATGAAGCAGTACTTC. Translation gives CASSQGAMKQYF.

This clone was picked up one time. V gene TRBV5-1 combines with J gene TRBJ1-5, with 7 bases matching TRBD1. Trimming removed 2 bases from V and 5 bases from J; junction bases left unmatched: 1. The CDR3 is 13 residues long. CDR1 is SGHRS, CDR2 YFSETQ, per germline. In DNA form, the CDR3 reads TGCGCCAGCAGCTTTACAGGGGATCAGCCCCAGCATTTT. Translation: CASSFTGDQPQHF.

This clone occurred once. The chain is built from TRBV6-1 and TRBJ1-5; unclear D gene. CDR1 MNHNS and CDR2 SASEGT come from the germline V gene. This CDR3 has 13 amino acids. Trimming removed 3 bases from V and 7 bases from J, with 10 bases in between. The CDR3 sequence is CASSEGPVQPQHF. The CDR3, as DNA: TGTGCCAGCAGTGAGGGCCCCGTCCAGCCCCAGCATTTT.

The J gene is TRBJ2-3, the V gene TRBV30; TRBD1 matches 8 bases. V dropped 3 bases and J dropped 0; count of bases not matched to a gene: 8. Germline CDR1 GTSNPN, CDR2 SVGIG (reference sequence). This CDR3 is built from 16 residues. CDR3: CAWSPGQGLSTDTQYF. In DNA, the CDR3 is TGTGCCTGGAGCCCAGGACAGGGTCTGAGCACAGATACGCAGTATTTT.

The chain combines TRBV3-1 (or the pseudogene TRBV3-2) with TRBJ2-4; TRBD2 aligns across 14 bases. J lost 0 bases, V lost 4 bases, and 5 bases had no gene match. The CDR3 is 18 amino acids. Germline lookup yields CDR1 LGHDT and CDR2 YNNKEL (reference sequence). CDR3 in DNA: TGTGCCAGCAGCCCGGGACTAGCGGGAGTACTAGCCAAAAACATTCAGTACTTC. It encodes CASSPGLAGVLAKNIQYF.

The chain uses TRBV2 and TRBJ2-1, with D maybe TRBD1 (7 bases). Deletions cut 4 bases from V and 6 bases from J, with 16 bases between. Germline values: CDR1 SNHLY, CDR2 FYNNEI. CDR3 length equals 15 residues. CDR3 in amino acids: CASSAGRGARNEQFF. The DNA for the CDR3 is TGTGCCAGCAGTGCGGGCAGGGGGGCGCGCAATGAGCAGTTCTTC.

This chain uses TRBV18 with TRBJ2-5; weak D call: TRBD2 (6 bases). Trimming shortened V by 6 bases and J by 4 bases, and 18 bases separated the two germline ends. The germline gives CDR1 KGHSH, CDR2 LQKENI. The CDR3 is made up of 15 amino acids. CDR3 residues: CASSPSDRSRETQYF. CDR3 nucleotides: TGTGCCAGCTCCCCTAGCGACCGATCGAGAGAGACCCAGTACTTC.

The gene calls are TRBV2 and TRBJ2-7, with 8 bases aligning to TRBD2. Germline lookup yields CDR1 SNHLY and CDR2 FYNNEI. With 7 bases clipped from V and 5 bases from J, the junction kept 4 bases outside the gene matches. This CDR3 has 12 amino acids. CDR3 DNA sequence: TGTGCCAGCAAGCGGGGGAGCGACGAGCAGTACTTC. Its protein product is CASKRGSDEQYF.

J is TRBJ1-1 and V is TRBV28; the D is unclear. CDR1 and CDR2 (germline): MDHEN, SYDVKM. The CDR3 has 11 amino acids. The V end lost 7 bases, the J end lost 2 bases, and 5 bases lay between the germline ends. CDR3 bases: TGTGCCAGCACCAGAAACACTGAAGCTTTCTTT. Its translation is CASTRNTEAFF.

The sample holds one count of this clone. V gene TRBV6-5 combines with J gene TRBJ1-2; the match to TRBD1 covers 9 bases. V dropped 0 bases and J dropped 8; count of bases not matched to a gene: 7. The germline CDR1 and CDR2 sequences are MNHEY and SVGAGI. This CDR3 contains 15 residues. In nucleotides, the CDR3 is TGTGCCAGCAGTTACTCACCGGGACAGGGTGGAGGCTACACCTTC. This encodes CASSYSPGQGGGYTF.

The rearrangement uses TRBV6-5 and TRBJ1-3; D remains ambiguous. Trimming pared 9 bases from V and 2 bases from J, leaving 14 bases between. CDR1 and CDR2 from the germline V gene are MNHEY and SVGAGI. The CDR3 has 14 amino acids. The CDR3 reads CASRSRFTGNTIYF. The CDR3, as DNA: TGTGCCAGTCGGTCTAGGTTCACTGGAAACACCATATATTTT.

The V gene is TRBV18, the J gene TRBJ2-1; 14 positions agree with TRBD2. After removal of 6 bases from V and 6 bases from J, the junction contained 1 base not matched to a gene. Germline V gives CDR1 KGHSH, CDR2 LQKENI. The CDR3 runs 14 residues. This CDR3 reads CASSGLAGGNEQFF. CDR3 DNA sequence: TGTGCCAGCTCCGGACTAGCGGGAGGCAATGAGCAGTTCTTC.

This clone occurred once. This rearrangement joins TRBV25-1 to TRBJ1-2, with no clear D. The germline CDR1 and CDR2 sequences are MGHDK and SYGVNS. The V and J ends lost 0 bases and 8 bases respectively, with 13 bases between them. The CDR3 sequence is 14 residues long. The CDR3 region has the DNA TGTGCCAGCAGTGAATATGTGGCGGTGGAGGGCTACACCTTC. This encodes CASSEYVAVEGYTF.

The chain combines TRBV6-5 with TRBJ2-5; D might be TRBD2 (5 bases). Between the trimmed V and J ends, which lost 1 base and 5 bases, there was a span of 8 bases. Germline CDR1 MNHEY, CDR2 SVGAGI. There are 13 residues in the CDR3. The CDR3 sequence: CASSYFGGETQYF. In nucleotides, the CDR3 is TGTGCCAGCAGTTACTTTGGAGGCGAGACCCAGTACTTC.

The CDR3, as DNA: TGTGCCAGCTCACCCCTCGGTCGGGGTTCCAATCAGCCCCAGCATTTT. This translates into CASSPLGRGSNQPQHF. V is TRBV18 and J is TRBJ1-5; D is undetermined. Germline V gene sequence: CDR1 KGHSH, CDR2 LQKENI. The CDR3 is 16 amino acids. The V and J ends lost 3 bases and 3 bases respectively, with 15 bases between them.